The sequence of this TCR beta chain was determined in a study of cytomegalovirus exposure and HLA in healthy donors. Some clones are missing from TCRdb's copy, which holds only in-frame ones; the method was immunoSEQ multiplex PCR. The repertoire holds over 200,000 clones, around 90% seen once, with about 2% in the top ten. The sample taken for sequencing was PBMCs. The clonotype comes from a woman between 18 and 30 years old in good health and CMV-seropositive.

The CDR3 region is CASSPHAGGELDTQYF. The CDR3 DNA follows: TGTGCCAGCAGCCCCCACGCGGGGGGCGAACTAGATACGCAGTATTTT. The chain links TRBV9 to TRBJ2-3; 8 bases are shared with TRBD2. The germline V gene encodes CDR1 SGDLS and CDR2 YYNGEE. V dropped 4 bases and J dropped 5; count of bases not matched to a gene: 12. The CDR3 sequence is 16 residues long. Full variable domain (missing parts from reference TRBV9 and TRBJ2-3): DSGVTQTPKHLITATGQRVTLRCSPRSGDLSVYWYQQSLDQGLQFLIQYYNGEERAKGNILERFSAQQFPDLHSELNLSSLELGDSALYFCASSPHAGGELDTQYFGPGTRLTVL.